A selection of T cell receptor beta chains follows, all from one sample in a study of T cells after yellow fever vaccination. Using its own MiXCR run on the 5' RACE reads, TCRdb lists one record per CDR3 protein. The data show 100,000 to 150,000 distinct CDR3 sequences, more than 7.5% seen once. The specimen comprised CD8+ T cells sorted from PBMCs, sampled on the day of the yellow fever booster vaccination. The source is a man aged 18 to 29 who received the YFV17D yellow fever vaccine. The CDR3 runs from the conserved cysteine through the conserved F or W. Fields, in order: V gene, CDR3 length, J gene, CDR3 protein.

V: TRBV11-2
length: 16
J: TRBJ2-1
CDR3: CASSSRLAGGPKEQFF

V: TRBV11-2
length: 12
J: TRBJ1-1
CDR3: CASSLAGTEAFF

V: TRBV7-8
length: 16
J: TRBJ2-7
CDR3: CASSLKSLARAGEQYF

V: TRBV12-3/TRBV12-4
length: 14
J: TRBJ2-5
CDR3: CASSFTGHPETQYF

V: TRBV28
length: 16
J: TRBJ2-1
CDR3: CASSSGWLPVVNEQFF

V: TRBV18
length: 15
J: TRBJ2-1
CDR3: CASSPPGGRYNEQFF

V: TRBV21-1
length: 14
J: TRBJ2-7
CDR3: CASSKWQGSVEQYF

V: TRBV4-3
length: 16
J: TRBJ1-2
CDR3: CASSHLQGLSNYGYTF

V: TRBV7-9
length: 13
J: TRBJ1-2
CDR3: CASGYDSKNGYTF

V: TRBV11-2
length: 17
J: TRBJ2-1
CDR3: CASSEVGGQMRDNEQFF

V: TRBV5-1
length: 13
J: TRBJ2-7
CDR3: CASSLDTTYEQYF

V: TRBV5-1
length: 15
J: TRBJ2-1
CDR3: CASSPRDRGQNEQFF

V: TRBV11-1
length: 13
J: TRBJ1-1
CDR3: CASNSPSGAEAFF

V: TRBV2
length: 13
J: TRBJ1-1
CDR3: CASSGTTNTEAFF

V: TRBV7-6
length: 15
J: TRBJ1-1
CDR3: CASSLVGSVNTEAFF

V: TRBV25-1
length: 14
J: TRBJ1-1
CDR3: CASSLGTVNTEAFF

V: TRBV12-3/TRBV12-4
length: 14
J: TRBJ1-1
CDR3: CASSFVRANTEAFF

V: TRBV5-1
length: 13
J: TRBJ2-1
CDR3: CASSWDSYNEQFF

V: TRBV27
length: 17
J: TRBJ1-5
CDR3: CASSLSIPSESNQPQHF

V: TRBV19
length: 15
J: TRBJ1-5
CDR3: CASSIQIGSNQPQHF

V: TRBV20-1
length: 14
J: TRBJ2-2
CDR3: CSARDFITPGELFF

V: TRBV4-3
length: 15
J: TRBJ2-2
CDR3: CASSQVRASSGELFF

V: TRBV6-5
length: 11
J: TRBJ2-5
CDR3: CASSYRGTQYF

V: TRBV29-1
length: 13
J: TRBJ2-5
CDR3: CSALAGGLETQYF

V: TRBV27
length: 13
J: TRBJ1-2
CDR3: CASSSQGAGGYTF

V: TRBV6-5
length: 12
J: TRBJ1-1
CDR3: CASRNPRLEAFF

V: TRBV14
length: 16
J: TRBJ2-3
CDR3: CASSQDGVRYTDTQYF

V: TRBV27
length: 16
J: TRBJ1-1
CDR3: CASSFFDRGMNTEAFF

V: TRBV5-1
length: 14
J: TRBJ1-2
CDR3: CASSGEQGAYGYTF

V: TRBV28
length: 15
J: TRBJ2-3
CDR3: CASSFLVGSQDTQYF

V: TRBV28
length: 15
J: TRBJ2-2
CDR3: CASSPDRVNTGELFF

V: TRBV2
length: 15
J: TRBJ1-2
CDR3: CASSESPNRKCGYTF

V: TRBV6-2/TRBV6-3
length: 16
J: TRBJ2-3
CDR3: CASSDGTDYDTDTQYF

V: TRBV12-3/TRBV12-4
length: 16
J: TRBJ2-1
CDR3: CASRNTGFSSYNEQFF

V: TRBV29-1
length: 11
J: TRBJ2-7
CDR3: CTNRHSYEQYF

V: TRBV30
length: 14
J: TRBJ1-1
CDR3: CAWSTAQGGTEAFF

V: TRBV7-9
length: 13
J: TRBJ2-3
CDR3: CASSLVGGDTQYF

V: TRBV6-5
length: 14
J: TRBJ2-7
CDR3: CASSYGWGGYEQYF

V: TRBV2
length: 11
J: TRBJ2-1
CDR3: CASRRDNEQFF

V: TRBV4-3
length: 17
J: TRBJ1-4
CDR3: CASSQDGRYSANEKLFF

V: TRBV12-3/TRBV12-4
length: 13
J: TRBJ1-1
CDR3: CASSLTGHTEAFF

V: TRBV7-9
length: 14
J: TRBJ1-1
CDR3: CASSPRLMNTEAFF

V: TRBV5-1
length: 13
J: TRBJ2-5
CDR3: CASRLEGKETQYF

V: TRBV20-1
length: 15
J: TRBJ2-2
CDR3: CSAPRRGQNTGELFF

V: TRBV4-1
length: 14
J: TRBJ2-3
CDR3: CASSQQGDTDTQYF

V: TRBV29-1
length: 11
J: TRBJ2-5
CDR3: CSAPSLETQYF

V: TRBV4-1
length: 14
J: TRBJ2-6
CDR3: CASSQERGANVLTF

V: TRBV28
length: 17
J: TRBJ2-7
CDR3: CASSSIIAGRQSYEQYF

V: TRBV4-3
length: 18
J: TRBJ1-1
CDR3: CASSQDLGTGVLGTEAFF

V: TRBV19
length: 14
J: TRBJ1-5
CDR3: CASSIAGGNQPQHF

V: TRBV27
length: 14
J: TRBJ2-1
CDR3: CASTEGSSYNEQFF

V: TRBV6-1
length: 15
J: TRBJ2-1
CDR3: CASREQLATGNEQFF

V: TRBV6-5
length: 14
J: TRBJ1-1
CDR3: CASSYGVGNTEAFF

V: TRBV5-1
length: 17
J: TRBJ2-1
CDR3: CASSERTSGGAYNEQFF

V: TRBV6-5
length: 13
J: TRBJ2-5
CDR3: CASSYGFGETQYF

V: TRBV12-3/TRBV12-4
length: 12
J: TRBJ1-2
CDR3: CASSPTNYGYTF

V: TRBV4-1
length: 17
J: TRBJ2-1
CDR3: CASSQSPTGGSYNEQFF

V: TRBV4-2
length: 17
J: TRBJ2-2
CDR3: CASRQTTSGGGTGELFF

V: TRBV7-3
length: 16
J: TRBJ2-3
CDR3: CASSLIGPGATDTQYF

V: TRBV19
length: 14
J: TRBJ2-3
CDR3: CASSRGQGANTQYF